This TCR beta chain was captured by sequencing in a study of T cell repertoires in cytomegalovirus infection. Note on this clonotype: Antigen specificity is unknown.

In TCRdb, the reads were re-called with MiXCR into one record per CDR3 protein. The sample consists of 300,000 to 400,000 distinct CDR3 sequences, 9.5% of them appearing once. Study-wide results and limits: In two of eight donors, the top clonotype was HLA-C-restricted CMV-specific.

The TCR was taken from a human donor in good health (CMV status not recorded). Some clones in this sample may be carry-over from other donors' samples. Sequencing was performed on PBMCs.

In DNA form, the CDR3 reads TGTGCCAGCAACTCTCCAGGGGGAAACAATTATGGCTACACCTTC. Protein sequence: CASNSPGGNNYGYTF. The V gene is TRBV28, the J gene TRBJ1-2, with 7 bases fitting TRBD1. The trim removed 7 bases at V and 5 bases at J, leaving 13 bases unmatched. Per the germline V gene, CDR1 is MDHEN and CDR2 is SYDVKM. The CDR3 is 15 residues long.